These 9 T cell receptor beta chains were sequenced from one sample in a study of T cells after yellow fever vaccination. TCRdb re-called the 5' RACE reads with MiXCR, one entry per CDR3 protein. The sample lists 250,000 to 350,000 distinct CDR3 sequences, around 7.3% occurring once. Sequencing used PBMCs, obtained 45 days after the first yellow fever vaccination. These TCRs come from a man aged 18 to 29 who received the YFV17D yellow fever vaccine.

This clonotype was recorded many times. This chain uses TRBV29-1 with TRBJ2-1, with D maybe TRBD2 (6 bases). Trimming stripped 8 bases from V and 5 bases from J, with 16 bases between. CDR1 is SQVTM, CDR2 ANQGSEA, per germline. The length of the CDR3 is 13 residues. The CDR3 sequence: CSTPRGDHNEQFF. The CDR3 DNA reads TGCAGCACCCCCCGCGGGGATCACAATGAGCAGTTCTTC.

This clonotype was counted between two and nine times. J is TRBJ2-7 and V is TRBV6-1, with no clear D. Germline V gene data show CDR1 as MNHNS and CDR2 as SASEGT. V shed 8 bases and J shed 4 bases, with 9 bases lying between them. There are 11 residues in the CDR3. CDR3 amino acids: CASPGVYEQYV. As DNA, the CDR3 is TGTGCCAGCCCGGGTGTGTACGAGCAGTACGTC.

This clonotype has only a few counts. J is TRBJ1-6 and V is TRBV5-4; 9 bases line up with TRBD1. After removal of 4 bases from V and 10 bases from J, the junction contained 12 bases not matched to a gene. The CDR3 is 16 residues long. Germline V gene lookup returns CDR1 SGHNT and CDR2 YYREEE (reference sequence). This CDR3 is CASSLRTGAPRSPLHF. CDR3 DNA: TGTGCCAGCAGCCTCCGGACAGGGGCCCCTCGATCACCCCTCCACTTT.

Written as DNA, the CDR3 is TGTGCCAGTAGTATTTTCACTAGCGGGGGGGAGAGTGAGCAGTTCTTC. Amino acids: CASSIFTSGGESEQFF. The chain links TRBV19 to TRBJ2-1, with 13 bases matching TRBD2. J lost 9 bases, V lost 3 bases, and 8 bases had no gene match. This CDR3 is built from 16 residues. Looked up from germline, CDR1 is LNHDA and CDR2 is SQIVND (reference sequence). The full variable domain, with the rest looked up from reference TRBV19 and TRBJ2-1, is DGGITQSPKYLFRKEGQNVTLSCEQNLNHDAMYWYRQDPGQGLRLIYYSQIVNDFQKGDIAEGYSVSREKKESFPLTVTSAQKNPTAFYLCASSIFTSGGESEQFFGPGTRLTVL.

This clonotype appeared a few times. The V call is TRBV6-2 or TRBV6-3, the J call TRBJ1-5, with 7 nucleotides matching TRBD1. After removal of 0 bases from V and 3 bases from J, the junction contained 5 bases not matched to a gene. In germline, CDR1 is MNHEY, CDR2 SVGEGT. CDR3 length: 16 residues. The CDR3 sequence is CASSYSFGQANQPQHF. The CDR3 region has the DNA TGTGCCAGCAGTTACTCATTTGGACAGGCCAATCAGCCCCAGCATTTT.

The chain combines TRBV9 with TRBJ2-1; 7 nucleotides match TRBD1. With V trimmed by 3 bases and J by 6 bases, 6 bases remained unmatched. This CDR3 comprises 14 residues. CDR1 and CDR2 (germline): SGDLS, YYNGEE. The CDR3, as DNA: TGTGCCAGCAGCGAAGACAGGGTGCGCAATGAGCAGTTCTTC. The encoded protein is CASSEDRVRNEQFF.

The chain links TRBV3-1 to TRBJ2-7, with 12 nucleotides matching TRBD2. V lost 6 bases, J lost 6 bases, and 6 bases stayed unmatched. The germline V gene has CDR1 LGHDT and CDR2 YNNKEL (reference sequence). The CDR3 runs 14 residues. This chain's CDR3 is CASSPTSGGGEQYV. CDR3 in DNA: TGTGCCAGCAGTCCGACTAGCGGGGGAGGCGAGCAGTACGTC.

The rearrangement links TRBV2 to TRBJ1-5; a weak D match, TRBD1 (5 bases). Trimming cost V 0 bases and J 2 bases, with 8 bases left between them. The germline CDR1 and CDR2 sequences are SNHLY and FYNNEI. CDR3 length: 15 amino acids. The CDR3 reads CASSEARGGNQPQHF. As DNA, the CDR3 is TGTGCCAGCAGTGAAGCGCGGGGGGGCAATCAGCCCCAGCATTTT.

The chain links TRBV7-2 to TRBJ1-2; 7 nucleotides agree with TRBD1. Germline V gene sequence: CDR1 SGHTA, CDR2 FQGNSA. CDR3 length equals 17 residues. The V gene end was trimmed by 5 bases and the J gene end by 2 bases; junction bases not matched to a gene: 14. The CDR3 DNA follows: TGTGCCAGCAGCCCTGAGGGGCCGGGACAGACAAACTATGGCTACACCTTC. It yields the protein CASSPEGPGQTNYGYTF.